One sample yielded the 30 T cell receptor beta chains listed below, sequenced in a study of T cell clonality in common variable immunodeficiency (dated by TCRdb to about 2015). Receptors were amplified or captured by the immunoSEQ multiplex PCR assay. This is the immuneACCESS table as TCRdb keeps it, with only in-frame sequences that have V and J called. A part of the clones is gone; compared with another copy, unresolved V genes explain less than half, and the rest is unexplained. The sample comprises under 45,000 clones, and every one was counted more than once. Jointly, the top ten make up roughly 8.9% of the sample. The specimen sequenced was peripheral blood mononuclear cells. The receptors were sampled from a person aged 18 to 75 in good health.

A note on this clone: The sequenced fragment ends 3 residues before the CDR3 boundary, so the rest is inferred from the germline J gene. V is TRBV30 and J is TRBJ2-2; tentatively, D is TRBD2 (7 bases). The CDR3 has 17 residues. CDR1 and CDR2 from the germline V gene are GTSNPN and SVGIG (reference sequence). The CDR3 DNA, read in part, is TGTGCCTGGAGTGTAGAACCGGGGAGGGGGACTAATGAAAAG. It encodes CAWSVEPGRGTNEK. The full CDR3 protein reads CAWSVEPGRGTNEKLFF.

This clone was found many times. The CDR3 end lies 3 residues beyond the end of the read and is filled in from the germline J gene. This chain connects TRBV20-1 to TRBJ2-5; tentative D call: TRBD1 (6 bases). Germline loops: CDR1 DFQATT, CDR2 SNEGSKA (reference sequence). Trimming pared 2 bases from V and 5 bases from J, leaving 12 bases between. The CDR3 loop spans 13 amino acids. CDR3 protein: CSARMGAGETQYF. CDR3 DNA (partial): TGCAGTGCTAGAATGGGGGCCGGGGAGACC.

This clone was seen at least ten times. The read ends 3 residues shy of where the CDR3 ends; the end is completed using the germline J gene. The rearrangement joins TRBV2 to TRBJ1-3, with D unclear. The germline V gene encodes CDR1 SNHLY and CDR2 FYNNEI. The CDR3 loop spans 13 amino acids. V shed 9 bases and J shed 4 bases, with 13 bases lying between them. The covered CDR3 bases are TGTGCCAGACTTCCTCTGGGCGGAAACACC. It yields the protein CARLPLGGNT. The full CDR3 reads CARLPLGGNTIYF. The entire variable domain, with the rest obtained from reference TRBV2 and TRBJ1-3, is as follows: EPEVTQTPSHQVTQMGQEVILRCVPISNHLYFYWYRQILGQKVEFLVSFYNNEISEKSEIFDDQFSVERPDGSNFTLKIRSTKLEDSAMYFCARLPLGGNTIYFGEGSWLTVV.

In its sample, this clone was seen a few times. The CDR3 is cut off 3 residues early in the read; its end comes from the germline J gene. This chain joins TRBV18 and TRBJ2-2; D remains ambiguous. The CDR3 extends over 12 amino acids. Germline lookup yields CDR1 KGHSH and CDR2 LQKENI. The CDR3 DNA, read in part, is TGTGCCAGCTCACAGAGCTATTCACCG. This codes for CASSQSYSP. The entire CDR3 reads CASSQSYSPLFF.

The covered CDR3 bases are TGTGCCAGCAGCCTACGGACTAGCGACAATGAG. Protein sequence: CASSLRTSDNE. The complete CDR3 reads CASSLRTSDNEQFF. The chain is built from TRBV7-6 and TRBJ2-1; 9 nucleotides agree with TRBD2. The read is 3 residues too short to cover the CDR3 end, so that end is filled in from the germline J gene. In germline, CDR1 is SGHVS, CDR2 FNYEAQ. The CDR3 extends over 14 amino acids. V gave up 5 bases and J gave up 5 bases; unmatched junction bases: 4.

This clone has ten or more counts. The read stops 3 residues short of the end of the CDR3; the missing end is completed from the germline J gene. The rearrangement links TRBV19 to TRBJ2-2; TRBD1 or TRBD2 may be the D gene (5 bases each). Germline V lookup: CDR1 LNHDA, CDR2 SQIVND (reference sequence). This CDR3 has 17 residues. Trimming took off 5 bases at V and 5 bases at J, with 21 bases between the two ends. The CDR3 loop is CASSLLSREPGTGELFF. The sequenced part of the CDR3 DNA is TGTGCCAGTAGTCTACTAAGTCGGGAACCAGGGACCGGGGAG.

This clone was counted at least ten times. The read ends 3 residues shy of where the CDR3 ends; the end is completed using the germline J gene. V usage is TRBV5-1 and J usage is TRBJ2-1; D possibly corresponds to TRBD1 (5 bases). Germline CDR1 reads SGHRS; CDR2 reads YFSETQ. The CDR3 is 17 amino acids. Trimming left V 0 bases short and J 0 bases short, with 13 bases between. The covered CDR3 bases are TGCGCCAGCAGCTTGGAAGGGCGGACATACTCCTACAATGAG. Residues: CASSLEGRTYSYNE. The CDR3 as a whole reads CASSLEGRTYSYNEQFF.

A note on this clone: The junction shows a germline mismatch at one end, possibly a read error. Read coverage stops 3 residues before the CDR3 terminus; the germline J gene supplies the remainder. The chain combines TRBV7-7 with TRBJ1-1; unclear D gene. Germline V gene sequence: CDR1 SSHAT, CDR2 FNYEAQ (reference sequence). The CDR3 sequence is 13 residues long. This CDR3 reads CASSHGGNTEAFF. The DNA read from the CDR3 is TGTGCTAGCAGCCATGGCGGGAACACTGAA.

This clone was recorded many times. The read comes to an end 3 residues before the CDR3 does, leaving the germline J gene to fill in the end. The chain combines TRBV6-4 with TRBJ2-1, with TRBD2 as a possible D gene (7 bases). In germline, CDR1 is MRHNA, CDR2 SNTAGT. The CDR3 runs 14 residues. Trimming pared 2 bases from V and 8 bases from J, leaving 13 bases between. The covered CDR3 bases are TGTGCCAGCAGTGACCGCGGGGGCTGGGATGAG. As protein: CASSDRGGWDE. The CDR3 in full is CASSDRGGWDEQFF.

This clone was seen many times. The read finishes 3 residues shy of the CDR3 end, and the germline J gene is used to complete it. The J gene is TRBJ2-1, the V gene TRBV7-3; 11 bases align to TRBD2. With 0 bases clipped from V and 1 base from J, the junction kept 5 bases outside the gene matches. The germline gives CDR1 SGHTA, CDR2 FQGTGA. CDR3 length: 18 amino acids. CDR3 sequence: CASSLTLAGVGSYNEQFF. CDR3 DNA, as far as it was read: TGTGCCAGCAGCTTAACACTAGCGGGAGTCGGGTCCTACAATGAG.

This clone came up many times. The read ends 3 residues before the CDR3 terminus; that terminus is restored from the germline J gene. The rearrangement uses TRBV23-1 and TRBJ1-4, with D hard to call. TRBV23-1 is filed as an ORF, its function uncertain. The V gene lost 4 bases and the J gene lost 0 bases, with 6 bases spanning the gap. The CDR3 loop spans 14 amino acids. This CDR3 is CASSLPATNEKLFF. Partial CDR3 DNA: TGCGCCAGCAGTCTCCCAGCAACTAATGAAAAA.

Ten or more counts support this clone. The CDR3 is cut off 3 residues early in the read; its end comes from the germline J gene. The chain couples TRBV6-1 to TRBJ2-1; TRBD2 matches 12 bases. Per germline, CDR1 MNHNS and CDR2 SASEGT. The V and J ends lost 0 bases and 6 bases, in that order; junction bases with no gene match: 3. This CDR3 contains 16 residues. CDR3 protein: CASSEALAGGSNEQFF. CDR3 bases read: TGTGCCAGCAGTGAAGCCCTAGCGGGAGGGAGCAATGAG.

This clone appeared many times. The read is 3 residues too short to cover the CDR3 end, so that end is filled in from the germline J gene. The rearrangement joins TRBV18 to TRBJ2-5; 10 bases agree with TRBD1. The CDR3 consists of 13 residues. Per germline, CDR1 KGHSH and CDR2 LQKENI. The J segment lost 3 bases and the V segment lost 6 bases, leaving 1 base of the junction unmatched. CDR3 DNA (partial): TGTGCCAGCTCCGGGACAGGGGAAGAGACC. This gives the protein CASSGTGEET. The full CDR3 protein reads CASSGTGEETQYF.

With regard to this clone: A far more abundant clone sits one base away, making this likely a read error. The CDR3 extends 3 residues past the end of the read, so its final part is completed from the germline J gene. The V gene is TRBV19, the J gene TRBJ2-5; D may be TRBD2 (6 bases). The germline V gene encodes CDR1 LNHDA and CDR2 SQIVND (reference sequence). Trimming shortened V by 10 bases and J by 2 bases, and 23 bases separated the two germline ends. There are 16 residues in the CDR3. CDR3 DNA, as far as it was read: TGTGCCACTAAGGTACGGTTAGCGGACCTACAAGAGACC. Encoded protein: CATKVRLADLQET. The whole CDR3 region reads CATKVRLADLQETQYF.

In this sample, this clone turned up many times. The read finishes 3 residues shy of the CDR3 end, and the germline J gene is used to complete it. The chain has TRBV13 and TRBJ2-3; TRBD2 matches 9 bases. Germline-derived CDR1 and CDR2 are PRHDT and FYEKMQ (reference sequence). This CDR3 contains 14 residues. J was trimmed by 3 bases and V by 2 bases; bases with no gene match: 0. The CDR3 sequence: CASSLLAGTDTQYF. Incomplete CDR3 DNA: TGTGCCAGCAGCTTACTAGCGGGAACAGATACG.

This clone turned up a few times. The CDR3 bases that were read are TGTGCCAGCACTGGGACTAGCGGGAGGGCCTGGGAGACT. Protein sequence: CASTGTSGRAWET. The CDR3 in full is CASTGTSGRAWETQYF. The J gene is TRBJ2-4, the V gene TRBV2, with 16 bases matching TRBD2. The CDR3 extends 3 residues past the end of the read, so its final part is completed from the germline J gene. This CDR3 spans 16 amino acids. The germline V gene has CDR1 SNHLY and CDR2 FYNNEI.

The table lists this clone with many counts. The read finishes 3 residues shy of the CDR3 end, and the germline J gene is used to complete it. This sequence joins TRBV7-9 and TRBJ1-2; D remains ambiguous. Germline CDR1 reads SEHNR; CDR2 reads FQNEAQ (reference sequence). This CDR3 spans 15 amino acids. Trimming left V 1 base short and J 4 bases short, with 13 bases between. CDR3 sequence reads: CASSLEVQVGYGYTF. Partial CDR3 DNA: TGTGCCAGCAGCTTAGAGGTCCAGGTTGGCTATGGC.

CDR3: CAIPRGLSGETQYF. The CDR3 DNA, read in part, is TGTGCCATCCCAAGAGGTCTCTCCGGGGAGACC. This sequence joins TRBV19 and TRBJ2-5; D is undetermined. The sequence runs out 3 residues before the end of the CDR3; the remainder is reconstructed from the germline J gene. The CDR3 is 14 residues long. V gave up 10 bases and J gave up 5 bases, with 20 bases separating them. The germline gives CDR1 LNHDA, CDR2 SQIVND (reference sequence).

This clone showed up many times. The read falls 3 residues short of the CDR3 end, and the missing part is taken from the germline J gene. The rearrangement uses TRBV19 and TRBJ2-7, with D tentatively TRBD1 (5 bases). Germline values: CDR1 LNHDA, CDR2 SQIVND (reference sequence). Trimming removed 1 base from V and 4 bases from J, with 14 bases in between. This CDR3 has 15 amino acids. The CDR3 DNA, read in part, is TGTGCCAGTAGTATAGGCGGCAGTGGGGCGTACGAG. It codes for CASSIGGSGAYE. The CDR3 reads in full as CASSIGGSGAYEQYF.

Ten or more counts support this clone. Read data end 3 residues before the CDR3 end; the end is taken from the germline J gene. The chain employs TRBV6-1 and TRBJ2-7; no firm D call. CDR3 length: 13 residues. The V gene lost 3 bases and the J gene lost 3 bases, with 9 bases spanning the gap. Per germline, CDR1 MNHNS and CDR2 SASEGT. The sequenced CDR3 bases are TGTGCCAGCAGTGATAGGGCAGTCTACGAG. It specifies CASSDRAVYE. The whole CDR3 protein reads CASSDRAVYEQYF.

The chain's CDR3 is CASSKPGHSQAFF. The CDR3 bases that were read are TGTGCCAGCAGTAAACCGGGACACTCCCAA. The chain couples TRBV11-3 to TRBJ1-1; a weak D match, TRBD1 (6 bases). With the read ending 3 residues before the CDR3 end, the germline J gene is used to fill in that end. Germline V lookup: CDR1 SGHNT, CDR2 YENEEA. The CDR3 length is 13 residues. Using reference TRBV11-3 and TRBJ1-1 for the parts outside the CDR3, the full variable domain is EAGVVQSPRYKIIEKKQPVAFWCNPISGHNTLYWYLQNLGQGPELLIRYENEEAVDDSQLPKDRFSAERLKGVDSTLKIQPAELGDSAVYLCASSKPGHSQAFFGQGTRLTVV.

Comments on this clone: The CDR3 end lies 3 residues beyond the end of the read and is filled in from the germline J gene. Distinct nucleotide sequences in the sample also encode this CDR3. The chain combines TRBV7-9 with TRBJ1-3, with unresolved D. This CDR3 has 15 amino acids. Germline loops: CDR1 SEHNR, CDR2 FQNEAQ (reference sequence). V lost 9 bases and J lost 2, with 17 bases in between. The part of the CDR3 DNA that was read is TGTGCCAGTAGCCCCCTAGCCCTCGCTGGAAACACC. Protein product: CASSPLALAGNT. The entire CDR3 protein is CASSPLALAGNTIYF. Full variable domain (rest looked up from reference TRBV7-9 and TRBJ1-3): DTGVSQNPRHKITKRGQNVTFRCDPISEHNRLYWYRQTLGQGPEFLTYFQNEAQLEKSRLLSDRFSAERPKGSFSTLEIQRTEQGDSAMYLCASSPLALAGNTIYFGEGSWLTVV.

This clone has just a few counts. The read ends 3 residues shy of where the CDR3 ends; the end is completed using the germline J gene. The chain is built from TRBV7-9 and TRBJ1-1; D remains ambiguous. Germline lookup yields CDR1 SEHNR and CDR2 FQNEAQ (reference sequence). With 5 bases removed from V and 0 bases from J, the gap between germline ends came to 10 bases. This CDR3 has 14 residues. CDR3 DNA (partial): TGTGCCAGCAGCGTCGAAGGTATGAACACTGAA. Residues: CASSVEGMNTE. The CDR3 in full is CASSVEGMNTEAFF.

This clone came up many times. The sequenced CDR3 bases are TGCAGTGCTGCTTGGGGGGGTTCCTACAATGAG. As protein: CSAAWGGSYNE. The complete CDR3 sequence is CSAAWGGSYNEQFF. The chain joins TRBV20-1 to TRBJ2-1, with 7 bases lining up with TRBD2. The read gets to within 3 residues of the CDR3 end, and the germline J gene fills in the rest. The CDR3 length is 14 residues. V lost 5 bases, J lost 1 base, and 5 bases stayed unmatched. CDR1 DFQATT and CDR2 SNEGSKA come from the germline V gene (reference sequence).

This clone was detected ten times or more. Partial CDR3 DNA: TGTGCCAGCAGCCAAGAGTCAGAGAATCAGCCC. Translating gives CASSQESENQP. In full, the CDR3 reads CASSQESENQPQHF. The chain carries TRBV4-2 and TRBJ1-5; D ambiguous. The read stops 3 residues short of the end of the CDR3; the missing end is completed from the germline J gene. Germline-derived CDR1 and CDR2 are LGHNA and YNFKEQ. V was clipped by 0 bases and J by 4 bases, with 7 bases between them. The CDR3 loop spans 14 amino acids.

About this clone: One junction end disagrees with the germline gene, perhaps due to a read error. Read coverage stops 3 residues before the CDR3 terminus; the germline J gene supplies the remainder. This chain uses TRBV7-9 with TRBJ2-4; 7 bases map to TRBD1. The CDR3 is made up of 14 amino acids. In germline, CDR1 is SEHNR, CDR2 FQNEAQ (reference sequence). Incomplete CDR3 DNA: TGTGCCAGCAGCATAGCAGGGGGAAGCTATGGT. Translated, it gives CASSIAGGSYG. The CDR3 in full is CASSIAGGSYGQYF.

This clone is termed medium-sized. The read terminates 3 residues ahead of where the CDR3 ends, so the germline J gene completes it. This sequence joins TRBV11-2 and TRBJ2-4, with D tentatively TRBD2 (7 bases). This CDR3 region has 14 residues. Germline loops: CDR1 SGHAT, CDR2 FQNNGV. CDR3 protein: CASRSGTLREGQYF. The sequenced part of the CDR3 DNA is TGTGCCAGCAGATCCGGGACACTCAGGGAGGGT.

This clone came up many times. The sequenced fragment ends 3 residues before the CDR3 boundary, so the rest is inferred from the germline J gene. This sequence joins TRBV7-3 and TRBJ2-7; a possible D gene is TRBD2 (6 bases). The CDR3 loop spans 14 amino acids. V lost 5 bases and J lost 5, with 16 bases in between. CDR1 and CDR2 (germline): SGHTA, FQGTGA. This chain's CDR3 is CASSLSGGKDEQYF. CDR3 DNA (partial): TGTGCCAGCAGCCTATCCGGCGGGAAGGACGAG.

This clone was recorded at least ten times. The read ends 3 residues before the CDR3 terminus; that terminus is restored from the germline J gene. J is TRBJ2-3 and V is TRBV7-9; D ambiguous. V was shortened by 5 bases and J by 0 bases, with 12 bases between the two germline ends. The CDR3 runs 15 residues. Per the germline V gene, CDR1 is SEHNR and CDR2 is FQNEAQ (reference sequence). The sequenced CDR3 bases are TGTGCCAGCAGCCCCGGTTTCTCAAGCACAGATACG. Protein: CASSPGFSSTDT. The entire CDR3 reads CASSPGFSSTDTQYF.

This clone was counted at least ten times. Sequencing ends 3 residues short of the CDR3 end; the germline J gene provides the rest. This sequence joins TRBV4-2 and TRBJ2-7; maybe TRBD1 (6 bases). Per the germline V gene, CDR1 is LGHNA and CDR2 is YNFKEQ. V was cut by 4 bases and J by 1 base, with 20 bases left in between. This CDR3 spans 17 amino acids. The CDR3: CASSPSDRPDLSYEQYF. The CDR3 DNA, read in part, is TGTGCCAGCAGCCCCTCTGACAGGCCGGATCTGTCCTACGAG.